This entry lists 21 T cell receptor beta chains sequenced from one sample in a study of T cell changes during pregnancy in multiple sclerosis (dated by TCRdb to the late 2010s). The receptor library was made with the immunoSEQ multiplex PCR assay. TCRdb obtained this table from immuneACCESS and retained in-frame rearrangements with V and J assigned. These tables miss some clones; where compared with another copy, unresolved V genes account for less than half of the shortfall, and the remainder is unexplained. A total of 40,000 to 45,000 clones appear in this sample, around 92% of them only once. Together, the top ten hold 1% to 1.5% of the sample. Sequenced material: peripheral blood. Receptor source: a female donor with multiple sclerosis, enrolled in a pregnancy study.

The gene calls are TRBV7-2 and TRBJ2-7; weak D call: TRBD1 (6 bases). The CDR3 length is 12 residues. V lost 5 bases and J lost 4, with 9 bases in between. Germline lookup yields CDR1 SGHTA and CDR2 FQGNSA. Written as DNA, the CDR3 is TGTGCCAGCAGCGTAGGGGGTTACGAGCAGTACTTC. Translation gives CASSVGGYEQYF.

The chain joins TRBV19 to TRBJ1-1, with D perhaps TRBD1 (5 bases). The CDR3 sequence is 13 residues long. The V end lost 2 bases, the J end lost 8 bases, and 12 bases lay between the germline ends. The germline CDR1 and CDR2 sequences are LNHDA and SQIVND (reference sequence). The DNA of the CDR3 is TGTGCCAGTAGTATAACGGGGGAGTCGGAAGCTTTCTTT. It translates to CASSITGESEAFF.

This chain uses TRBV23-1 with TRBJ1-2, with D perhaps TRBD1 (5 bases). TRBV23-1 is an ORF; its function is uncertain. This CDR3 has 14 residues. The V and J ends lost 8 bases and 2 bases respectively, with 15 bases between them. CDR3 amino acids: CASSGRGPNYGYTF. The CDR3 DNA reads as TGCGCCAGCTCGGGAAGGGGTCCCAACTATGGCTACACCTTC.

This chain's CDR3 is CASSEALGFGTEAFF. The CDR3, as DNA: TGTGCCAGCAGTGAAGCGCTGGGGTTTGGCACTGAAGCTTTCTTT. The chain couples TRBV6-1 to TRBJ1-1, with D unclear. The germline V gene encodes CDR1 MNHNS and CDR2 SASEGT. CDR3 size: 15 residues. V lost 0 bases, J lost 4 bases, and 12 bases lay in between.

The chain links TRBV9 to TRBJ1-4; D is possibly TRBD1 (5 bases). Trimming removed 3 bases at V and 8 bases at J, with 20 bases between. This CDR3 spans 16 amino acids. CDR1 is SGDLS, CDR2 YYNGEE, per germline. CDR3 loop: CASSEAPHDRGEKLFF. CDR3 coding DNA: TGTGCCAGCAGCGAGGCCCCACACGACAGAGGGGAAAAACTGTTTTTT.

V is TRBV2 and J is TRBJ2-7; unclear D gene. V was trimmed by 5 bases and J by 3 bases, leaving 5 bases between them. The germline V gene encodes CDR1 SNHLY and CDR2 FYNNEI. This CDR3 is 11 amino acids long. The CDR3 spells CASSSIYEQYF. The CDR3 nucleotides are TGTGCCAGCAGTTCTATCTACGAGCAGTACTTC.

The chain carries TRBV4-1 and TRBJ1-1; D is unclear. The CDR3 is 15 residues long. Germline CDR1 is MGHRA and CDR2 is YSYEKL. Deletions cut 0 bases from V and 0 bases from J, with 8 bases between. The CDR3 DNA reads TGCGCCAGCAGCCAAGATCCCGGGGTGAACACTGAAGCTTTCTTT. This gives the protein CASSQDPGVNTEAFF.

The chain couples TRBV2 to TRBJ1-2; 7 bases are a match to TRBD1. With V trimmed by 3 bases and J by 0 bases, 7 bases remained unmatched. The CDR3 is 16 amino acids. Per the germline V gene, CDR1 is SNHLY and CDR2 is FYNNEI. The CDR3 DNA follows: TGTGCCAGCAGTGATGACGGACAGGCCACTAACTATGGCTACACCTTC. Amino acids: CASSDDGQATNYGYTF.

The chain uses TRBV29-1 and TRBJ2-7, with D perhaps assigned TRBD1 or TRBD2 (5 bases each). CDR1 is SQVTM and CDR2 is ANQGSEA in the germline V gene. CDR3 size: 15 residues. The V and J ends lost 2 bases and 5 bases respectively, with 19 bases between them. This CDR3 is CSVERVVPGRNEQYF. The CDR3 bases are TGCAGCGTTGAAAGGGTCGTTCCAGGGAGAAACGAGCAGTACTTC.

The rearrangement joins TRBV7-8 to TRBJ2-7; no clear D. The CDR3 is made up of 14 amino acids. Germline V gene sequence: CDR1 SGHVS, CDR2 FQNEAQ. V lost 1 base and J 2 bases, leaving 9 bases between the germline ends. CDR3 nucleotides: TGTGCCAGCAGCTTAGGGGCAGACCCCTACGAGCAGTACTTC. Its protein product is CASSLGADPYEQYF.

This chain uses TRBV5-6 with TRBJ2-5; 10 nucleotides line up with TRBD2. The CDR3 runs to 17 residues. The germline CDR1 and CDR2 sequences are SGHDT and YYEEEE. With 0 bases clipped from V and 2 bases from J, the junction kept 7 bases outside the gene matches. The CDR3 DNA reads TGTGCCAGCAGCTTGGGAAGGACTAGCGGACCTCAAGAGACCCAGTACTTC. Encoded protein: CASSLGRTSGPQETQYF.

This chain joins TRBV9 and TRBJ2-2; possibly TRBD1 or TRBD2 for D (6 bases each). The CDR3 loop spans 16 amino acids. Deletions cut 0 bases from V and 1 base from J, with 10 bases between. Per germline, CDR1 SGDLS and CDR2 YYNGEE. The chain's CDR3 is CASSVGAGQNTGELFF. Here the CDR3 DNA reads TGTGCCAGCAGCGTAGGGGCGGGACAGAACACCGGGGAGCTGTTTTTT.

The V gene is TRBV6-6, the J gene TRBJ1-3; no reliable D call. This CDR3 is built from 14 residues. The V end lost 4 bases, the J end lost 0 bases, and 7 bases lay between the germline ends. Per the germline V gene, CDR1 is MNHNY and CDR2 is SVGAGI (reference sequence). CDR3 residues: CASSFVSSGNTIYF. The CDR3 nucleotides are TGTGCCAGCAGTTTTGTTAGCTCTGGAAACACCATATATTTT.

The chain employs TRBV5-1 and TRBJ2-7; TRBD1 is a possible D gene (6 bases). Germline CDR1 is SGHRS and CDR2 is YFSETQ. This CDR3 comprises 12 residues. Trimming took 3 bases from V and 4 from J, leaving 8 bases between them. For the CDR3, the DNA is TGCGCCAGCAGCTCACAGGGTTACGAGCAGTACTTC. The encoded protein is CASSSQGYEQYF.

The V and J genes are TRBV25-1 and TRBJ1-3, with a possible D match to TRBD1 (6 bases). Trimming took 7 bases from V and 0 from J, leaving 10 bases between them. The CDR3 totals 14 residues. Germline V gene data show CDR1 as MGHDK and CDR2 as SYGVNS. DNA for the CDR3: TGTGCCAGCACCCAGACAGGCTCTGGAAACACCATATATTTT. Translation gives CASTQTGSGNTIYF.

J is TRBJ2-1 and V is TRBV9, with no clear D. The CDR3 is made up of 15 amino acids. The germline V gene has CDR1 SGDLS and CDR2 YYNGEE. The V end was cut by 2 bases, the J end by 0 bases, with 9 bases between. The CDR3 region has the DNA TGTGCCAGCAGCGTTTTCGTAAGCTCCTACAATGAGCAGTTCTTC. Its translation is CASSVFVSSYNEQFF. Full variable domain (outside the CDR3, taken from reference TRBV9 and TRBJ2-1): DSGVTQTPKHLITATGQRVTLRCSPRSGDLSVYWYQQSLDQGLQFLIQYYNGEERAKGNILERFSAQQFPDLHSELNLSSLELGDSALYFCASSVFVSSYNEQFFGPGTRLTVL.

The DNA of the CDR3 is TGTGCAAGTCGCCTCGACTGCAATCAGCCCCAGCATTTT. Its protein is CASRLDCNQPQHF. The rearrangement joins TRBV12-2 to TRBJ1-5. TRBV12-2 is a recognized pseudogene. This CDR3 spans 13 amino acids.

The chain couples TRBV14 to TRBJ1-1; tentatively, D is TRBD1 (5 bases). Trimming left V 4 bases short and J 1 base short, with 10 bases between. There are 14 residues in the CDR3. Germline V gene data show CDR1 as SGHDN and CDR2 as FVKESK. CDR3 in amino acids: CASSPQDSNTEAFF. The CDR3 DNA is TGTGCCAGCAGCCCACAGGACTCGAACACTGAAGCTTTCTTT.

The chain has TRBV11-2 and TRBJ2-7; the match to TRBD1 covers 7 bases. The CDR3 covers 13 residues. Germline CDR1 reads SGHAT; CDR2 reads FQNNGV. Trimming cost V 3 bases and J 4 bases; bases outside gene matches: 3. The CDR3 is CASSFDRVYEQYF. CDR3 bases: TGTGCCAGCAGCTTTGACAGGGTATACGAGCAGTACTTC.

The chain carries TRBV2 and TRBJ1-2, with 8 bases lining up with TRBD1. The J segment lost 3 bases and the V segment lost 0 bases, leaving 6 bases of the junction unmatched. The germline V gene encodes CDR1 SNHLY and CDR2 FYNNEI. CDR3 length equals 16 residues. The DNA for the CDR3 is TGTGCCAGCAGTGAAGCGATTGCGGGACAGGACTATGGCTACACCTTC. This sequence encodes CASSEAIAGQDYGYTF. Based on the CDR3 plus reference TRBV2 and TRBJ1-2, the full variable domain is EPEVTQTPSHQVTQMGQEVILRCVPISNHLYFYWYRQILGQKVEFLVSFYNNEISEKSEIFDDQFSVERPDGSNFTLKIRSTKLEDSAMYFCASSEAIAGQDYGYTFGSGTRLTVV.

This chain links TRBV2 with TRBJ2-1; D remains unclear. The germline CDR1 and CDR2 sequences are SNHLY and FYNNEI. The length of the CDR3 is 12 residues. Deletions cut 4 bases from V and 5 bases from J, with 6 bases between. The CDR3 sequence: CASSGPNNEQFF. CDR3 nucleotide sequence: TGTGCCAGCAGTGGACCAAACAATGAGCAGTTCTTC. The full variable domain, rest sourced from reference TRBV2 and TRBJ2-1, is EPEVTQTPSHQVTQMGQEVILRCVPISNHLYFYWYRQILGQKVEFLVSFYNNEISEKSEIFDDQFSVERPDGSNFTLKIRSTKLEDSAMYFCASSGPNNEQFFGPGTRLTVL.